A selection of T cell receptor beta chains follows, all from one sample in a study of T cell responses to AZD1222 COVID-19 vaccine. The assay was immunoSEQ multiplex PCR, and TCRdb's table has in-frame clones only and misses some. This sample yields more than 80,000 clones, of which around 90% are seen a single time; roughly 5.2% belongs to the top ten. The source material was peripheral blood, sampled on day 0 of AZD1222 vaccination. The receptors were gathered from an adult in good health. CDR3s include the opening cysteine and the closing phenylalanine or tryptophan. The D gene is left open where the match is weak. Clone sizes are given selectively: once, few, many, or a class where the clone is expanded.

clone_size: -
v_call: TRBV11-2
d_call: -
j_call: TRBJ2-1
cdr3_aa: CASSRWDGQFF
cdr3_nt: TGTGCCAGCAGCCGATGGGACGGTCAGTTCTTC

clone_size: -
v_call: TRBV28
d_call: TRBD1
j_call: TRBJ1-3
cdr3_aa: CASSPIGQGSGNTIYF
cdr3_nt: TGTGCCAGCAGCCCAATTGGACAGGGGTCTGGAAACACCATATATTTT

clone_size: -
v_call: TRBV7-2
d_call: -
j_call: TRBJ2-7
cdr3_aa: CASSLSTYEQYF
cdr3_nt: TGTGCCAGCAGCTTATCGACCTACGAGCAGTACTTC

clone_size: few
v_call: TRBV27
d_call: -
j_call: TRBJ2-2
cdr3_aa: CASSLPGRTTGELFF
cdr3_nt: TGTGCCAGCAGTTTACCCGGACGGACCACCGGGGAGCTGTTTTTT

clone_size: once
v_call: TRBV11-2
d_call: -
j_call: TRBJ2-5
cdr3_aa: CASSFVSGLMTQYF
cdr3_nt: TGTGCCAGCAGCTTTGTTAGCGGCCTCATGACCCAGTACTTC

clone_size: -
v_call: TRBV12-3/TRBV12-4
d_call: -
j_call: TRBJ2-2
cdr3_aa: CASGTTNTGELFF
cdr3_nt: TGTGCCAGTGGGACAACGAACACCGGGGAGCTGTTTTTT

clone_size: -
v_call: TRBV6-1
d_call: -
j_call: TRBJ1-1
cdr3_aa: CASSERGLNTEAFF
cdr3_nt: TGTGCCAGCAGTGAAAGGGGACTAAACACTGAAGCTTTCTTT

clone_size: -
v_call: TRBV11-2
d_call: -
j_call: TRBJ2-7
cdr3_aa: CASSLTVAASYEQYF
cdr3_nt: TGTGCCAGCAGCTTAACCGTGGCGGCGTCCTACGAGCAGTACTTC

clone_size: -
v_call: TRBV9
d_call: -
j_call: TRBJ1-4
cdr3_aa: CASSVGSRAGEKLFF
cdr3_nt: TGTGCCAGCAGCGTAGGAAGCAGGGCTGGTGAAAAACTGTTTTTT

clone_size: -
v_call: TRBV6-5
d_call: -
j_call: TRBJ1-1
cdr3_aa: CASSYQAKNTEAFF
cdr3_nt: TGTGCCAGCAGTTACCAGGCCAAGAACACTGAAGCTTTCTTT

clone_size: few
v_call: TRBV6-4
d_call: TRBD2
j_call: TRBJ2-2
cdr3_aa: CASKSASGPNTGELFF
cdr3_nt: TGTGCCAGCAAGTCGGCTAGCGGGCCTAACACCGGGGAGCTGTTTTTT

clone_size: -
v_call: TRBV2
d_call: -
j_call: TRBJ1-4
cdr3_aa: CASCFGRANEKLFF
cdr3_nt: TGTGCCAGCTGCTTCGGCAGGGCGAATGAAAAACTGTTTTTT

clone_size: -
v_call: TRBV7-2
d_call: -
j_call: TRBJ1-2
cdr3_aa: CASSRPQTPSGNYGYTF
cdr3_nt: TGTGCCAGCAGCCGTCCACAAACTCCGTCGGGGAACTATGGCTACACCTTC

clone_size: -
v_call: TRBV5-1
d_call: -
j_call: TRBJ1-1
cdr3_aa: CASSLAGSVNTEAFF
cdr3_nt: TGCGCCAGCAGCTTGGCGGGCTCAGTGAACACTGAAGCTTTCTTT

clone_size: -
v_call: TRBV27
d_call: -
j_call: TRBJ1-4
cdr3_aa: CASSFGEKLFF
cdr3_nt: TGTGCCAGCAGTTTTGGAGAAAAACTGTTTTTT

clone_size: -
v_call: TRBV3-1/TRBV3-2
d_call: -
j_call: TRBJ2-7
cdr3_aa: CASSQGSQGTYEQYF
cdr3_nt: TGTGCCAGCAGCCAAGGTTCTCAAGGAACCTACGAGCAGTACTTC

clone_size: -
v_call: TRBV7-2
d_call: TRBD2
j_call: TRBJ2-1
cdr3_aa: CASSSTLAGGLYEQFF
cdr3_nt: TGTGCCAGCAGCTCCACCCTAGCGGGAGGGTTGTATGAGCAGTTCTTC

clone_size: -
v_call: TRBV5-1
d_call: TRBD1
j_call: TRBJ2-6
cdr3_aa: CASSLVTGPSSGANVLTF
cdr3_nt: TGCGCCAGCAGCTTGGTGACAGGGCCTAGCTCTGGGGCCAACGTCCTGACTTTC

clone_size: -
v_call: TRBV6-5
d_call: TRBD1
j_call: TRBJ2-1
cdr3_aa: CASSYGTGLYNEQFF
cdr3_nt: TGTGCCAGCAGTTACGGGACAGGGCTTTACAATGAGCAGTTCTTC

clone_size: -
v_call: TRBV25-1
d_call: -
j_call: TRBJ1-3
cdr3_aa: CASSVGGTSGNTIYF
cdr3_nt: TGTGCCAGCAGTGTGGGGGGAACCTCTGGAAACACCATATATTTT

clone_size: -
v_call: TRBV27
d_call: -
j_call: TRBJ2-7
cdr3_aa: CASSFGSGYEQYF
cdr3_nt: TGTGCCAGCAGTTTCGGCAGCGGCTACGAGCAGTACTTC

clone_size: -
v_call: TRBV15
d_call: -
j_call: TRBJ1-1
cdr3_aa: CATSRGIPYEAFF
cdr3_nt: TGTGCCACCAGTCGAGGGATACCCTATGAAGCTTTCTTT

clone_size: -
v_call: TRBV2
d_call: TRBD1
j_call: TRBJ2-5
cdr3_aa: CASRDLDRGLQETQYF
cdr3_nt: TGTGCCAGCAGGGACCTAGACAGGGGTTTACAGGAGACCCAGTACTTC

clone_size: once
v_call: TRBV27
d_call: TRBD1
j_call: TRBJ2-7
cdr3_aa: CASSTQQGWGEQYF
cdr3_nt: TGTGCCAGCAGTACCCAACAGGGGTGGGGCGAGCAGTACTTC

clone_size: -
v_call: TRBV7-2
d_call: TRBD2
j_call: TRBJ2-3
cdr3_aa: CASSPSGLYTDTQYF
cdr3_nt: TGTGCCAGCAGCCCTAGCGGACTGTACACAGATACGCAGTATTTT

clone_size: -
v_call: TRBV6-4
d_call: TRBD2
j_call: TRBJ2-7
cdr3_aa: CASNLAGAREQYF
cdr3_nt: TGTGCCAGCAATCTAGCGGGAGCGAGAGAGCAGTACTTC

clone_size: -
v_call: TRBV28
d_call: -
j_call: TRBJ1-5
cdr3_aa: CASNDPGTASNQPQHF
cdr3_nt: TGTGCCAGCAACGATCCTGGGACGGCTAGCAATCAGCCCCAGCATTTT

clone_size: once
v_call: TRBV4-3
d_call: -
j_call: TRBJ2-2
cdr3_aa: CASSQEWLNTGELFF
cdr3_nt: TGCGCCAGCAGCCAAGAATGGCTGAACACCGGGGAGCTGTTTTTT

clone_size: -
v_call: TRBV19
d_call: -
j_call: TRBJ1-5
cdr3_aa: CASTPAEISNQPQHF
cdr3_nt: TGTGCCAGTACCCCGGCAGAAATTAGCAATCAGCCCCAGCATTTT

clone_size: -
v_call: TRBV2
d_call: -
j_call: TRBJ2-1
cdr3_aa: CASIRRWDTRQFF
cdr3_nt: TGTGCCAGCATTAGAAGATGGGACACGAGGCAGTTCTTC

clone_size: -
v_call: TRBV13
d_call: TRBD1
j_call: TRBJ1-1
cdr3_aa: CASSSNHRGAAFF
cdr3_nt: TGTGCCAGCAGCTCGAACCACAGGGGGGCAGCTTTCTTT

clone_size: -
v_call: TRBV7-9
d_call: -
j_call: TRBJ1-1
cdr3_aa: CATHRGGDGEAFF
cdr3_nt: TGTGCCACCCACCGGGGGGGGGACGGTGAAGCTTTCTTT

clone_size: -
v_call: TRBV19
d_call: -
j_call: TRBJ1-4
cdr3_aa: CASSIDPGTNEKLFF
cdr3_nt: TGTGCCAGTAGTATAGATCCGGGGACTAATGAAAAACTGTTTTTT

clone_size: once
v_call: TRBV3-1/TRBV3-2
d_call: -
j_call: TRBJ1-2
cdr3_aa: CASSQARTRRGYTF
cdr3_nt: TGTGCCAGCAGCCAAGCCCGTACACGGCGGGGCTACACCTTC

clone_size: -
v_call: TRBV19
d_call: TRBD2
j_call: TRBJ2-1
cdr3_aa: CASSTGTSFEQFF
cdr3_nt: TGTGCCAGTAGTACCGGGACTAGTTTTGAGCAGTTCTTC

clone_size: -
v_call: TRBV7-9
d_call: TRBD1
j_call: TRBJ2-7
cdr3_aa: CASSRTGGMEQYF
cdr3_nt: TGTGCCAGCAGCCGGACAGGGGGGATGGAGCAGTACTTC

clone_size: -
v_call: TRBV14
d_call: -
j_call: TRBJ2-5
cdr3_aa: CASSQDIAVQETQYF
cdr3_nt: TGTGCCAGCAGCCAAGATATAGCAGTCCAAGAGACCCAGTACTTC

clone_size: -
v_call: TRBV5-6
d_call: -
j_call: TRBJ1-2
cdr3_aa: CASSLGYGYTF
cdr3_nt: TGTGCCAGCAGCTTAGGGTATGGCTACACCTTC

clone_size: -
v_call: TRBV10-3
d_call: TRBD1
j_call: TRBJ2-3
cdr3_aa: CAIRGTGTVRTDTQYF
cdr3_nt: TGTGCCATCAGGGGGACAGGGACGGTACGCACAGATACGCAGTATTTT

clone_size: -
v_call: TRBV13
d_call: -
j_call: TRBJ2-5
cdr3_aa: CASSLSKRETQYF
cdr3_nt: TGTGCCAGCAGCCTCTCAAAGAGGGAGACCCAGTACTTC

clone_size: -
v_call: TRBV12-5
d_call: TRBD1
j_call: TRBJ1-6
cdr3_aa: CASATGDNSPLHF
cdr3_nt: TGTGCTAGTGCAACAGGGGATAATTCACCCCTCCACTTT

clone_size: -
v_call: TRBV19
d_call: TRBD1
j_call: TRBJ1-2
cdr3_aa: CASTDTGGAYGYTF
cdr3_nt: TGTGCCAGTACCGACACAGGGGGCGCCTATGGCTACACCTTC

clone_size: -
v_call: TRBV2
d_call: -
j_call: TRBJ1-5
cdr3_aa: CASSYQGGNNNQPQHF
cdr3_nt: TGTGCCAGCAGTTACCAAGGGGGTAATAACAATCAGCCCCAGCATTTT

clone_size: -
v_call: TRBV5-1
d_call: -
j_call: TRBJ2-7
cdr3_aa: CASSLIGLEQYF
cdr3_nt: TGCGCCAGCAGCTTGATAGGGTTGGAGCAGTACTTC

clone_size: -
v_call: TRBV19
d_call: TRBD1
j_call: TRBJ2-2
cdr3_aa: CASSIKTGGPGELFF
cdr3_nt: TGTGCCAGTAGTATAAAGACAGGGGGACCCGGGGAGCTGTTTTTT

clone_size: -
v_call: TRBV28
d_call: -
j_call: TRBJ1-5
cdr3_aa: CASSLSGETVVFFNQPQHF
cdr3_nt: TGTGCCAGCAGTTTAAGCGGGGAAACGGTAGTTTTCTTCAATCAGCCCCAGCATTTT

clone_size: -
v_call: TRBV5-1
d_call: -
j_call: TRBJ2-1
cdr3_aa: CASSPGGTLVRNEQFF
cdr3_nt: TGCGCCAGCTCCCCCGGAGGGACTCTAGTACGGAATGAGCAGTTCTTC

clone_size: once
v_call: TRBV5-1
d_call: TRBD2
j_call: TRBJ2-7
cdr3_aa: CASRPRSSGGPDEQYF
cdr3_nt: TGCGCCAGCAGGCCCCGTTCTTCGGGAGGGCCGGACGAGCAGTACTTC

clone_size: few
v_call: TRBV27
d_call: TRBD1
j_call: TRBJ1-2
cdr3_aa: CASSRYAGGDSNYGYTF
cdr3_nt: TGTGCCAGCAGTAGATACGCAGGGGGGGATTCTAACTATGGCTACACCTTC

clone_size: -
v_call: TRBV28
d_call: -
j_call: TRBJ1-3
cdr3_aa: CASSLVYSGRNTIYF
cdr3_nt: TGTGCCAGCAGTTTAGTATACTCCGGGCGAAACACCATATATTTT

clone_size: -
v_call: TRBV9
d_call: -
j_call: TRBJ1-1
cdr3_aa: CASSVWYDTEAFF
cdr3_nt: TGTGCCAGCAGCGTGTGGTACGACACTGAAGCTTTCTTT

clone_size: -
v_call: TRBV18
d_call: TRBD1
j_call: TRBJ1-1
cdr3_aa: CASSTLQTGGIGAFF
cdr3_nt: TGTGCCAGCTCAACACTACAGACAGGGGGAATCGGAGCTTTCTTT

clone_size: -
v_call: TRBV24-1
d_call: -
j_call: TRBJ2-2
cdr3_aa: CATSVRDGELFF
cdr3_nt: TGTGCCACCAGTGTTAGAGACGGGGAGCTGTTTTTT

clone_size: -
v_call: TRBV2
d_call: -
j_call: TRBJ1-6
cdr3_aa: CASRRGLSSYNSPLHF
cdr3_nt: TGTGCCAGCAGGAGGGGCCTTAGCTCCTATAATTCACCCCTCCACTTT

clone_size: -
v_call: TRBV19
d_call: -
j_call: TRBJ1-2
cdr3_aa: CASSIDLTGRYGYTF
cdr3_nt: TGTGCCAGTAGTATAGATTTGACAGGACGCTACGGCTACACCTTC

clone_size: -
v_call: TRBV7-9
d_call: -
j_call: TRBJ1-6
cdr3_aa: CASSPRGGFSPLHF
cdr3_nt: TGTGCCAGCAGCCCCCGGGGGGGGTTCTCACCCCTCCACTTT

clone_size: -
v_call: TRBV29-1
d_call: -
j_call: TRBJ1-2
cdr3_aa: CSVGTQSYGYTF
cdr3_nt: TGCAGCGTCGGGACACAGAGCTATGGCTACACCTTC

clone_size: once
v_call: TRBV7-2
d_call: -
j_call: TRBJ2-3
cdr3_aa: CASSFSGAGATDTQYF
cdr3_nt: TGTGCCAGCAGCTTTAGTGGCGCGGGCGCCACAGATACGCAGTATTTT

clone_size: -
v_call: TRBV4-1
d_call: TRBD1
j_call: TRBJ1-2
cdr3_aa: CASSRTGTGANYGYTF
cdr3_nt: TGCGCCAGCAGCCGAACCGGGACAGGTGCTAACTATGGCTACACCTTC

clone_size: -
v_call: TRBV7-9
d_call: -
j_call: TRBJ1-4
cdr3_aa: CASSSHAEGLANEKLFF
cdr3_nt: TGTGCCAGCAGCTCCCACGCAGAGGGCTTGGCTAATGAAAAACTGTTTTTT